The subject of this entry is one TCR beta chain. The germline CDR1 and CDR2 sequences are MNHEY and SMNVEV (reference sequence). The CDR3 runs to 15 residues. The V and J ends lost 0 bases and 7 bases respectively, with 15 bases between them. The source of the sample is a study of control samples from healthy donors and cancer patients. Measured with immunoSEQ multiplex PCR; TCRdb has only the in-frame clones, and not every one. The sample holds under 150,000 clones; roughly nine tenths are singletons and the top ten take approximately 8%. Sequencing was done on a sample of PBMCs. This sequence originates from a man between 50 and 59 years old with head and neck cancer. The chain links TRBV27 to TRBJ1-2, with D uncertain. The CDR3 DNA reads as TGTGCCAGCAGTTTATCCCCGGGAAGCCTAGGTGGCTACACCTTC. This gives the protein CASSLSPGSLGGYTF.